The next 20 T cell receptor beta chains were all read from a single sample in a study of early T cells in non-severe SARS-CoV-2 infection. TCRdb re-called the 5' RACE reads through MiXCR, storing one row per CDR3 protein. The sample lists 45,000 to 65,000 distinct CDR3 sequences, 8% to 13% occurring once. The sequencing sample was made of whole blood. The source of these receptors is an adult who was a healthcare worker with PCR-confirmed SARS-CoV-2 infection or an uninfected control (not recorded which).

This clonotype was seen repeatedly, ten times or more. This sequence joins TRBV5-1 and TRBJ1-2, with no clear D. The CDR3 length is 13 residues. V gave up 2 bases and J gave up 6 bases, with 11 bases separating them. Germline CDR1 and CDR2: SGHRS and YFSETQ. The CDR3 loop is CASSLEHRNGYTF. CDR3 DNA sequence: TGCGCCAGCAGCTTAGAACACCGCAATGGCTACACCTTC. The full variable domain, rest sourced from reference TRBV5-1 and TRBJ1-2, is KAGVTQTPRYLIKTRGQQVTLSCSPISGHRSVSWYQQTPGQGLQFLFEYFSETQRNKGNFPGRFSGRQFSNSRSEMNVSTLELGDSALYLCASSLEHRNGYTFGSGTRLTVV.

The chain joins TRBV5-6 to TRBJ2-1; 8 bases line up with TRBD2. After removal of 0 bases from V and 6 bases from J, the junction contained 8 bases not matched to a gene. The CDR3 has 16 residues. The germline V gene encodes CDR1 SGHDT and CDR2 YYEEEE. CDR3 in DNA: TGTGCCAGCAGCTTGGCGGGCGGGGGGCCCCTCAATGAGCAGTTCTTC. Its protein product is CASSLAGGGPLNEQFF.

This clonotype was seen a few times. This chain links TRBV15 with TRBJ2-3, with 12 nucleotides matching TRBD2. The V segment lost 0 bases and the J segment 1 base; nucleotides outside the gene matches: 11. CDR1 and CDR2 (germline): LNHNV, YYDKDF (reference sequence). This CDR3 comprises 20 residues. The DNA of the CDR3 is TGTGCCACCAGCAGAGATCTAGGACTAGCGGGACCCCTCGGCACAGATACGCAGTATTTT. Its protein is CATSRDLGLAGPLGTDTQYF.

This clonotype occurred many times. The genes are TRBV9 and TRBJ2-5, with 8 positions matching TRBD1. CDR3 size: 15 residues. Germline V CDR1 and CDR2: SGDLS, YYNGEE. V shed 0 bases and J 2 bases; nucleotides not matched to a gene: 3. The CDR3 bases are TGTGCCAGCAGCGTAGCCAGGGGGCTACAAGAGACCCAGTACTTC. Residues: CASSVARGLQETQYF.

This clonotype was seen repeatedly, ten times or more. The chain employs TRBV14 and TRBJ2-1; D uncertain. The CDR3 contains 12 residues. CDR1 and CDR2 from the germline V gene are SGHDN and FVKESK. Between the trimmed V and J ends, which lost 5 bases and 6 bases, there was a span of 8 bases. For the CDR3, the DNA is TGTGCCAGCAGCTTAGGTCTCAATGAGCAGTTCTTC. This encodes CASSLGLNEQFF. Drawing the rest from reference TRBV14 and TRBJ2-1, the complete variable domain is EAGVTQFPSHSVIEKGQTVTLRCDPISGHDNLYWYRRVMGKEIKFLLHFVKESKQDESGMPNNRFLAERTGGTYSTLKVQPAELEDSGVYFCASSLGLNEQFFGPGTRLTVL.

This clonotype was counted many times. CDR3 sequence: CSDPTGDSPFSYGYTF. CDR3 nucleotides: TGCAGCGACCCGACAGGGGATAGTCCCTTTTCATATGGCTACACCTTC. The chain has TRBV29-1 and TRBJ1-2; 8 positions agree with TRBD1. Germline CDR1 and CDR2: SQVTM and ANQGSEA. Germline trimming cut 7 bases from V and 5 bases from J; bases unmatched to any gene: 18. The CDR3 runs to 16 residues.

This clonotype was seen repeatedly, ten times or more. V and J are TRBV27 and TRBJ2-1, with TRBD1 matching 8 bases. Germline trimming cut 0 bases from V and 6 bases from J; bases unmatched to any gene: 10. CDR1 and CDR2 (germline): MNHEY, SMNVEV (reference sequence). The CDR3 length is 17 residues. The CDR3 DNA sequence: TGTGCCAGCAGTTTATCCTTGGACAGGGAGCGTACCAATGAGCAGTTCTTC. Its protein product is CASSLSLDRERTNEQFF.

This clonotype was seen repeatedly, ten times or more. This chain uses TRBV5-1 with TRBJ2-7, with D unresolved. The ends were cut back, 2 bases at V and 12 bases at J, with 21 bases in the middle. This CDR3 comprises 14 residues. In germline, CDR1 is SGHRS, CDR2 YFSETQ. CDR3 in amino acids: CASSFVPNSAKTYF. The CDR3 DNA is TGCGCCAGCAGCTTCGTTCCCAACTCGGCGAAGACGTACTTC.

This clonotype was counted at least ten times. Germline and junction disagree at one end, which may indicate a read error. The rearrangement uses TRBV4-1 and TRBJ2-1; D is perhaps TRBD2 (6 bases). CDR1 MGHRA and CDR2 YSYEKL come from the germline V gene. The length of the CDR3 is 15 residues. This CDR3 reads CASSSPRDSFNEQFF. The DNA for the CDR3 is TGCGCCAGCAGCTCCCCCCGGGACTCCTTCAATGAGCAGTTCTTC.

This clonotype was recorded at least ten times. The chain links TRBV11-2 to TRBJ1-5; D not certain. CDR1 SGHAT and CDR2 FQNNGV come from the germline V gene. Trimming stripped 1 base from V and 7 bases from J, with 11 bases between. The CDR3 spans 14 residues. The CDR3 sequence is CASSLGSGEQPQHF. As DNA, the CDR3 is TGTGCCAGCAGCTTAGGTTCCGGGGAACAGCCCCAGCATTTT.

Many counts were recorded for this clonotype. The chain employs TRBV2 and TRBJ1-2, with TRBD1 matching over 7 bases. This CDR3 spans 13 amino acids. With V trimmed by 7 bases and J by 2 bases, 4 bases remained unmatched. Germline loops: CDR1 SNHLY, CDR2 FYNNEI. The CDR3 nucleotides are TGTGCCAGCAAGTTACAGGGGAACTATGGCTACACCTTC. Translation gives CASKLQGNYGYTF.

This chain uses TRBV28 with TRBJ2-5; 7 bases fit TRBD1. J gave up 1 base and V 1 base, and 6 bases lay outside the gene matches. The CDR3 is made up of 16 amino acids. In germline, CDR1 is MDHEN, CDR2 SYDVKM. For the CDR3, the DNA is TGTGCCAGCAGTTTATCCCCCCGACAGGGCCAAGAGACCCAGTACTTC. The encoded protein is CASSLSPRQGQETQYF.

The chain links TRBV4-1 to TRBJ1-5; D is unclear. The V end was cut by 1 base, the J end by 6 bases, with 7 bases between. The CDR3 has 13 residues. Germline V CDR1 and CDR2: MGHRA, YSYEKL. CDR3 coding DNA: TGCGCCAGCAGCCAAGTACCCGGTCAGCCCCAGCATTTT. Its translation: CASSQVPGQPQHF.

This rearrangement joins TRBV11-2 to TRBJ2-7, with D hard to call. V was clipped by 4 bases and J by 5 bases, with 15 bases between them. CDR3 size: 14 residues. CDR1 SGHAT and CDR2 FQNNGV come from the germline V gene. The CDR3 DNA follows: TGTGCCAGCAGCTCCGCCGCTCCCGGACACGAGCAGTACTTC. Amino acids: CASSSAAPGHEQYF.

This clonotype came up a few times. V usage is TRBV7-8 and J usage is TRBJ2-7; D call uncertain. This CDR3 comprises 13 residues. V shed 3 bases and J shed 4 bases, with 10 bases lying between them. Germline V gene data show CDR1 as SGHVS and CDR2 as FQNEAQ. CDR3 nucleotide sequence: TGTGCCAGCAGCTTGCCCCCCCGATACGAGCAGTACTTC. Encoded protein: CASSLPPRYEQYF.

The rearrangement links TRBV20-1 to TRBJ1-1, with D unresolved. Germline V gene sequence: CDR1 DFQATT, CDR2 SNEGSKA (reference sequence). The CDR3 extends over 15 amino acids. V dropped 3 bases and J dropped 2 bases, with 16 bases sitting between them. The CDR3 nucleotides are TGCAGTGCTAGGGAAAACCCCGGATTTAACACTGAAGCTTTCTTT. As protein: CSARENPGFNTEAFF.

This clonotype was seen repeatedly, ten times or more. CDR3: CASKGGNYGYTF. The DNA of the CDR3 is TGTGCCAGTAAAGGGGGAAACTATGGCTACACCTTC. This chain uses TRBV12-3 or TRBV12-4 with TRBJ1-2; tentatively, D is TRBD1 (6 bases). This CDR3 contains 12 residues. Trimming took 9 bases from V and 2 from J, leaving 10 bases between them.

This clonotype was recorded at least ten times. The rearrangement joins TRBV12-3 or TRBV12-4 to TRBJ2-2; the D gene is possibly TRBD1 (5 bases). V was shortened by 3 bases and J by 7 bases, with 21 bases between the two germline ends. This CDR3 has 17 residues. The CDR3 here is CASSFSTDPLEVGELFF. DNA for the CDR3: TGTGCCAGCAGTTTTTCGACAGACCCCCTGGAAGTCGGGGAGCTGTTTTTT.

This clonotype was found a few times. This rearrangement joins TRBV27 to TRBJ1-6; a weak D match, TRBD1 (6 bases). Germline CDR1 reads MNHEY; CDR2 reads SMNVEV (reference sequence). The CDR3 is made up of 14 amino acids. V was cut by 5 bases and J by 10 bases, with 15 bases left in between. The CDR3 protein is CASSQTGLRSPLHF. The CDR3 nucleotides are TGTGCCAGCAGTCAGACAGGCCTACGCTCACCCCTCCACTTT.

With respect to this clonotype: A read error may produce the germline difference seen at one junction end. Here the CDR3 reads CASSVSGASSENTIYF. CDR3 sequence (DNA): TGTGCCAGCAGTGTCTCGGGGGCCTCCTCTGAAAACACCATATATTTT. The V and J genes are TRBV2 and TRBJ1-3, with D possibly matching TRBD1 (6 bases). The CDR3 spans 16 residues. Per germline, CDR1 SNHLY and CDR2 FYNNEI.